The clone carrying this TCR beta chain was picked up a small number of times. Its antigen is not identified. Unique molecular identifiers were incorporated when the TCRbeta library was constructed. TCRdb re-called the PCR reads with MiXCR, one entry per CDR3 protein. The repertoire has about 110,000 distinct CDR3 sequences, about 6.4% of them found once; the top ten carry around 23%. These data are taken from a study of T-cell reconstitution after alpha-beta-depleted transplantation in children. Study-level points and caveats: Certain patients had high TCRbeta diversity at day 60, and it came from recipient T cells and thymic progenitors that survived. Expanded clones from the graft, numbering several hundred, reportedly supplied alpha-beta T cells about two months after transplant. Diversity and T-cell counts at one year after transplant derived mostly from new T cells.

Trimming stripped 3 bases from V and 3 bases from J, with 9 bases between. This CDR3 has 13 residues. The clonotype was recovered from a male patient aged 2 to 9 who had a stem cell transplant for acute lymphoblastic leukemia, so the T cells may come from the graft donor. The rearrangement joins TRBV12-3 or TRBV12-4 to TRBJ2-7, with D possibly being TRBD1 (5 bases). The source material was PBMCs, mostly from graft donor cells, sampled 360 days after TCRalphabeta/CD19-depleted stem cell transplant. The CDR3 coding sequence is TGTGCCAGCAGTTTGGGCAGGGACTACGAGCAGTACTTC. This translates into CASSLGRDYEQYF.